This note documents a single T cell receptor beta chain sequence. Its antigen remains unknown. Other nucleotide sequences in the sample specify the same CDR3. The data were obtained in a study of CD8+ T cells in alopecia areata. Study-wide results and limits: In scalp samples, resident alphabeta T cells of normal skin are also sequenced.

Trimming took 4 bases from V and 1 from J, leaving 4 bases between them. The CDR3 totals 12 residues. CDR1 is LGHNA and CDR2 is YNFKEQ in the germline V gene. Described treatment: oral pan-JAK inhibitor, 5-10 mg twice daily. Specimens obtained from alopecia areata patients comprised lesional scalp punch biopsies and peripheral blood. As the sequencing template, cDNA was produced by extracting RNA and reverse transcribing it. Method: immunoSEQ multiplex PCR; TCRdb's copy keeps in-frame clones and lacks some. The sample lists more than 110,000 clones, 45% to 60% occurring once. The sequencing here drew on CD8+ T cells sorted from blood, taken at week 4, from a patient treated with tofacitinib. The V call is TRBV4-2, the J call TRBJ1-1; no definite D call. The origin of this receptor is a human donor with alopecia areata. The CDR3 DNA sequence: TGTGCCAGCAGCCTTGGGAACACTGAAGCTTTCTTT. Amino acid sequence: CASSLGNTEAFF.